The 32 T cell receptor beta chains below all came from one sample that was sequenced in a study of siplizumab effects on memory and regulatory T cells. The assay was immunoSEQ multiplex PCR, and TCRdb's table has in-frame clones only and misses some. This sample has over 50,000 clones, with approximately 82% found just once. Specimen: memory CD4+ T cells sorted from blood. The receptor set was obtained from a human donor in good health.

This clone was counted once. The rearrangement joins TRBV6-5 to TRBJ1-2, with a tentative D call TRBD1 (5 bases). Germline CDR1 is MNHEY and CDR2 is SVGAGI. The germline V and J ends were trimmed by 2 bases and 4 bases, with 11 bases remaining between them. The CDR3 has 14 amino acids. The CDR3 DNA is TGTGCCAGCAGTTACGGGACCCCAGGCTATGGCTACACCTTC. Translation: CASSYGTPGYGYTF.

This clone appeared a few times. V usage is TRBV10-3 and J usage is TRBJ1-1; no firm D call. Germline V gives CDR1 ENHRY, CDR2 SYGVKD. This CDR3 has 13 residues. V dropped 7 bases and J dropped 0 bases, with 9 bases sitting between them. Here the CDR3 DNA reads TGTGCCATCAAAAAGGTTTTGAACACTGAAGCTTTCTTT. It encodes CAIKKVLNTEAFF.

The chain has TRBV5-6 and TRBJ2-3, with 7 bases aligning to TRBD1. V gave up 2 bases and J gave up 1 base; unmatched junction bases: 4. The CDR3 is 15 amino acids. Per germline, CDR1 SGHDT and CDR2 YYEEEE. The CDR3 protein is CASSLQGTGTDTQYF. The DNA for the CDR3 is TGTGCCAGCAGCTTACAGGGGACAGGCACAGATACGCAGTATTTT.

The chain joins TRBV11-2 to TRBJ2-7; TRBD1 aligns across 10 bases. The CDR3 totals 16 residues. Germline V gene sequence: CDR1 SGHAT, CDR2 FQNNGV. V was clipped by 4 bases and J by 7 bases; unmatched bases: 13. The CDR3 DNA reads as TGTGCCAGCAGCTGGGCGCTCGGACAGGGGGGATTGGAGCAGTACTTC. Translating gives CASSWALGQGGLEQYF.

This chain links TRBV7-3 with TRBJ2-5; D is possibly TRBD2 (5 bases). The CDR3 spans 13 residues. V was pared by 5 bases and J by 5 bases, with 12 bases between. The germline CDR1 and CDR2 sequences are SGHTA and FQGTGA. The DNA for the CDR3 is TGTGCCAGCAGCCCTAGCATGGGCGAGACCCAGTACTTC. This codes for CASSPSMGETQYF.

J is TRBJ2-5 and V is TRBV11-2; D is ambiguous. CDR1 and CDR2 (germline): SGHAT, FQNNGV. Deletions cut 1 base from V and 5 bases from J, with 8 bases between. This CDR3 spans 13 amino acids. The CDR3 here is CASSLGQPETQYF. The CDR3 bases are TGTGCCAGCAGCTTAGGGCAGCCCGAGACCCAGTACTTC.

This rearrangement joins TRBV7-2 to TRBJ1-2; 7 bases fit TRBD1. Trimming took 1 base from V and 1 from J; bases not matched to a gene: 6. The CDR3 covers 16 residues. Germline V gene data show CDR1 as SGHTA and CDR2 as FQGNSA. DNA for the CDR3: TGTGCCAGCAGCTTAGGGGGGACAGTAGTTAACTATGGCTACACCTTC. It yields the protein CASSLGGTVVNYGYTF.

The V and J genes are TRBV21-1 and TRBJ2-7; the tabulated D call, TRBD1, remains unverified against the DNA. TRBV21-1 is recorded as a pseudogene. CDR3 length: 18 residues. CDR3 sequence reads: CASSKASAPGQGTYEQYF. The CDR3 nucleotides read TGTGCCAGCAGCAAAGCTTCTGCACCGGGACAGGGGACCTACGAGCAGTACTTC.

The V call is TRBV5-1, the J call TRBJ1-1; D not certain. This CDR3 region has 14 residues. Between the trimmed V and J ends, which lost 6 bases and 2 bases, there was a span of 14 bases. Germline CDR1 and CDR2: SGHRS and YFSETQ. The CDR3 region has the DNA TGCGCCAGCACCCCCCCAGGCCTTAACACTGAAGCTTTCTTT. Amino acid sequence: CASTPPGLNTEAFF.

For the CDR3, the DNA is TGTGCCACTGACCTAGACAGGGGAGATGAAAAACTGTTTTTT. It specifies CATDLDRGDEKLFF. The gene calls are TRBV6-1 and TRBJ1-4, with 8 bases that match TRBD1. The junction had 10 bases not matched to a gene; V was cut back by 10 bases and J by 6 bases. This CDR3 comprises 14 residues. The V gene's germline CDR1 is MNHNS and CDR2 SASEGT.

This clone was seen more than once but under ten times. This chain joins TRBV2 and TRBJ1-4, with a possible D match to TRBD1 (5 bases). The CDR3 consists of 14 residues. Germline-derived CDR1 and CDR2 are SNHLY and FYNNEI. Trimming removed 8 bases at V and 6 bases at J, with 16 bases between. CDR3 sequence: CASGDRDGDEKLFF. The CDR3 nucleotides are TGTGCCAGCGGAGACCGGGACGGGGATGAAAAACTGTTTTTT.

The rearrangement joins TRBV2 to TRBJ2-1, with no clear D. In germline, CDR1 is SNHLY, CDR2 FYNNEI. The CDR3 contains 11 residues. The germline V and J ends were trimmed by 5 bases and 3 bases, with 2 bases remaining between them. CDR3 sequence: CASSSYNEQFF. DNA of the CDR3: TGTGCCAGCAGTAGCTACAATGAGCAGTTCTTC.

The chain links TRBV4-1 to TRBJ1-5; D is ambiguous. The CDR3 loop spans 16 amino acids. V lost 1 base, J lost 1 base, and 11 bases lay in between. Germline V CDR1 and CDR2: MGHRA, YSYEKL. The CDR3 DNA reads as TGCGCCAGCAGCCAAGTAAAAGGGTCGAGCAATCAGCCCCAGCATTTT. Amino acids: CASSQVKGSSNQPQHF.

The chain uses TRBV4-1 and TRBJ1-5; D uncertain. Per germline, CDR1 MGHRA and CDR2 YSYEKL. This CDR3 is 16 amino acids long. Trimming left V 0 bases short and J 0 bases short, with 9 bases between. For the CDR3, the DNA is TGCGCCAGCAGCCAAGATTACAGTCTTAGCAATCAGCCCCAGCATTTT. Translated, it gives CASSQDYSLSNQPQHF.

The chain uses TRBV6-1 and TRBJ1-4; D not certain. The length of the CDR3 is 14 residues. Germline CDR1 MNHNS, CDR2 SASEGT. Trimming left V 6 bases short and J 0 bases short, with 8 bases between. The CDR3 nucleotides are TGTGCCAGCAGATTTACTGCAACTAATGAAAAACTGTTTTTT. This codes for CASRFTATNEKLFF.

The chain joins TRBV6-5 to TRBJ2-1; 9 bases match TRBD1. The V gene's germline CDR1 is MNHEY and CDR2 SVGAGI. This CDR3 is 14 amino acids long. After removal of 8 bases from V and 8 bases from J, the junction contained 10 bases not matched to a gene. The CDR3, as DNA: TGTGCCAGCTGGGGGACAGGGTCGTTCGATGAGCAGTTCTTC. Translating gives CASWGTGSFDEQFF.

V is TRBV7-9 and J is TRBJ1-2; TRBD1 matches 8 bases. Germline CDR1 SEHNR, CDR2 FQNEAQ (reference sequence). This CDR3 comprises 13 residues. The junction had 5 bases not matched to a gene; V was cut back by 3 bases and J by 8 bases. DNA for the CDR3: TGTGCCAGCAGCTTCGGACAGGGAGAAGGCTACACCTTC. This encodes CASSFGQGEGYTF.

The chain links TRBV7-8 to TRBJ1-1, with D perhaps matching TRBD1 (5 bases). Germline V gives CDR1 SGHVS, CDR2 FQNEAQ. The CDR3 covers 15 residues. The germline V and J ends were trimmed by 5 bases and 1 base, with 14 bases remaining between them. This CDR3 is CASSLRQSRNTEAFF. DNA of the CDR3: TGTGCCAGCAGCCTCAGACAGTCAAGGAACACTGAAGCTTTCTTT.

This clone is a singleton in its sample. The chain joins TRBV19 to TRBJ1-1; D perhaps matches TRBD1 (5 bases). Germline V gene sequence: CDR1 LNHDA, CDR2 SQIVND (reference sequence). V was clipped by 6 bases and J by 7 bases, with 15 bases between them. The length of the CDR3 is 13 residues. CDR3: CASRGWGKFEAFF. In nucleotides, the CDR3 is TGTGCCAGTAGGGGATGGGGGAAGTTTGAAGCTTTCTTT.

The chain uses TRBV2 and TRBJ2-7; 10 nucleotides align to TRBD1. The CDR3 consists of 14 residues. CDR1 and CDR2 (germline): SNHLY, FYNNEI. The junction had 6 bases not matched to a gene; V was cut back by 8 bases and J by 2 bases. This CDR3 is CASRMTGGTYEQYF. The CDR3 bases are TGTGCCAGCCGCATGACAGGGGGCACCTACGAGCAGTACTTC. The full variable domain, its missing parts supplied by reference TRBV2 and TRBJ2-7, is EPEVTQTPSHQVTQMGQEVILRCVPISNHLYFYWYRQILGQKVEFLVSFYNNEISEKSEIFDDQFSVERPDGSNFTLKIRSTKLEDSAMYFCASRMTGGTYEQYFGPGTRLTVT.

This clone has only one observation. The genes are TRBV5-4 and TRBJ2-5; tentatively, D is TRBD1 (5 bases). The germline V gene has CDR1 SGHNT and CDR2 YYREEE (reference sequence). With 1 base removed from V and 4 bases from J, the gap between germline ends came to 8 bases. This CDR3 is built from 13 residues. CDR3 sequence: CASSLKGVETQYF. In nucleotides, the CDR3 is TGTGCCAGCAGCTTGAAAGGGGTAGAGACCCAGTACTTC. Filled out from reference TRBV5-4 and TRBJ2-5, the complete variable domain reads ETGVTQSPTHLIKTRGQQVTLRCSSQSGHNTVSWYQQALGQGPQFIFQYYREEENGRGNFPPRFSGLQFPNYSSELNVNALELDDSALYLCASSLKGVETQYFGPGTRLLVL.

This clone was recorded only once. J is TRBJ1-2 and V is TRBV19; D is undetermined. Per germline, CDR1 LNHDA and CDR2 SQIVND (reference sequence). The V gene lost 5 bases and the J gene lost 0 bases, with 10 bases spanning the gap. The CDR3 is 14 residues long. This CDR3 is CASSLETTNYGYTF. CDR3 sequence (DNA): TGTGCCAGTAGTTTGGAGACAACTAACTATGGCTACACCTTC.

The genes are TRBV7-2 and TRBJ1-1, with D uncertain. The CDR3 runs 14 residues. Trimming pared 5 bases from V and 0 bases from J, leaving 10 bases between. From germline, CDR1 is SGHTA and CDR2 FQGNSA. CDR3 in DNA: TGTGCCAGCAGCCTTAGTCTACTGAACACTGAAGCTTTCTTT. It encodes CASSLSLLNTEAFF.

This clone appeared once. The V gene is TRBV11-3, the J gene TRBJ2-1; the D is unclear. Per germline, CDR1 SGHNT and CDR2 YENEEA. The V and J ends lost 0 bases and 2 bases respectively, with 14 bases between them. The CDR3 runs 17 residues. The CDR3 sequence is CASSLDLGFGAYNEQFF. In DNA form, the CDR3 reads TGTGCCAGCAGCTTAGACTTAGGGTTTGGGGCCTACAATGAGCAGTTCTTC.

The chain employs TRBV27 and TRBJ1-1, with 9 bases lining up with TRBD1. V shed 8 bases, J shed 8 bases, and the junction held 9 bases outside the gene matches. This CDR3 region has 13 residues. From germline, CDR1 is MNHEY and CDR2 SMNVEV (reference sequence). The CDR3 DNA sequence: TGTGCCAGCCCGGACAGGGGATTTTGCGAAGCTTTCTTT. Encoded protein: CASPDRGFCEAFF.

This clone was seen a single time. The chain recombines TRBV5-1 with TRBJ1-3; D uncertain. The germline V and J ends were trimmed by 0 bases and 0 bases, with 4 bases remaining between them. Germline CDR1 is SGHRS and CDR2 is YFSETQ. The CDR3 spans 14 residues. The CDR3 bases are TGCGCCAGCAGCTTGGGGGGCTCTGGAAACACCATATATTTT. Protein sequence: CASSLGGSGNTIYF.

V usage is TRBV7-9 and J usage is TRBJ1-3; 8 bases line up with TRBD1. The V and J ends lost 4 bases and 2 bases, in that order; junction bases with no gene match: 4. Germline V gene data show CDR1 as SEHNR and CDR2 as FQNEAQ (reference sequence). The CDR3 runs to 15 residues. CDR3 protein: CASSSTGVAGNTIYF. The CDR3 region has the DNA TGTGCCAGCAGCTCGACAGGGGTGGCTGGAAACACCATATATTTT.

This clone has a single count. CDR3 DNA sequence: TGTGCCAGCAGCTTTCAACAGGGTCTGAATTCACCCCTCCACTTT. Translating gives CASSFQQGLNSPLHF. The rearrangement uses TRBV11-2 and TRBJ1-6; weak D call: TRBD1 (6 bases). The V gene's germline CDR1 is SGHAT and CDR2 FQNNGV. There are 15 residues in the CDR3. V was clipped by 3 bases and J by 7 bases, with 13 bases between them.

The J gene is TRBJ1-1, the V gene TRBV10-3, with a possible D match to TRBD1 (5 bases). There are 15 residues in the CDR3. CDR1 is ENHRY and CDR2 is SYGVKD in the germline V gene. Trimming took 2 bases from V and 0 from J, leaving 10 bases between them. The CDR3 sequence is CAISEPPGLNTEAFF. The CDR3 DNA follows: TGTGCCATCAGTGAGCCCCCGGGGCTGAACACTGAAGCTTTCTTT.

This chain joins TRBV5-4 and TRBJ2-1; tentative D call: TRBD1 (6 bases). V was cut by 0 bases and J by 0 bases, with 13 bases left in between. Germline V gene data show CDR1 as SGHNT and CDR2 as YYREEE (reference sequence). The CDR3 runs 17 residues. The chain's CDR3 is CASSLALGGYSYNEQFF. The DNA for the CDR3 is TGTGCCAGCAGCTTGGCGTTAGGGGGATACTCCTACAATGAGCAGTTCTTC. Drawing the rest from reference TRBV5-4 and TRBJ2-1, the complete variable domain is ETGVTQSPTHLIKTRGQQVTLRCSSQSGHNTVSWYQQALGQGPQFIFQYYREEENGRGNFPPRFSGLQFPNYSSELNVNALELDDSALYLCASSLALGGYSYNEQFFGPGTRLTVL.

The chain recombines TRBV7-2 with TRBJ1-5, with 8 bases that match TRBD1. The V gene's germline CDR1 is SGHTA and CDR2 FQGNSA. CDR3 length: 15 amino acids. Losses at the gene ends were 4 bases for V and 2 bases for J; bases not matched to a gene: 4. This CDR3 is CASSYTGGGNQPQHF. The CDR3 nucleotides are TGTGCCAGCAGCTATACAGGGGGAGGCAATCAGCCCCAGCATTTT.

This clone appeared a few times. This chain links TRBV18 with TRBJ1-2; D uncertain. Germline CDR1 reads KGHSH; CDR2 reads LQKENI. The V end lost 3 bases, the J end lost 4 bases, and 9 bases lay between the germline ends. The CDR3 contains 13 residues. The CDR3 sequence: CASSPREVYGYTF. CDR3 DNA: TGTGCCAGCTCACCCCGGGAGGTCTATGGCTACACCTTC.